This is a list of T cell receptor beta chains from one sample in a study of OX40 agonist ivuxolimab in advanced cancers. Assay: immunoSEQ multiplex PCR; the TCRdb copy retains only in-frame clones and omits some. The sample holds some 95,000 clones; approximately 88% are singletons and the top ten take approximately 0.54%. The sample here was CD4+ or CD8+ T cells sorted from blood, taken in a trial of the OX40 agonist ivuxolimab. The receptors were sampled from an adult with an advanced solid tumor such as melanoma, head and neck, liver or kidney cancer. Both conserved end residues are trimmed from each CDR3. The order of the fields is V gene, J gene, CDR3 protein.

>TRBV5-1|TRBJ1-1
ASSLAEGQGAGSTEAF
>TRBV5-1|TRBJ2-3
ASSFLDTQY
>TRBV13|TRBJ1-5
ASSKGTGQPQH
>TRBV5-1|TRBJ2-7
ATTEGLGSYEQY
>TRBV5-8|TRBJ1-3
ASSLGQSSGNTIY
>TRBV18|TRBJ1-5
ASSPTGEGQPQH
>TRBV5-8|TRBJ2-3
ASRPQGAGTQY
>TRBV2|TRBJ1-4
ASIEGGNNEKLF
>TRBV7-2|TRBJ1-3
ASSLGAGGDTIY
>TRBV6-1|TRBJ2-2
ASTQTGRAGELF
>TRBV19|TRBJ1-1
ASSMRGRRAEAF
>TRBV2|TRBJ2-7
AASTGGISYEQY
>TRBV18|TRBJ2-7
ASSPERSEQY
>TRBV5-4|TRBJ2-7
ASSRPGQGYEQY
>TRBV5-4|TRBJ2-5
ASSPQRGGGETQY
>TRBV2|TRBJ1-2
ASSEDSYGYT
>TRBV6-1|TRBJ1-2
ASSEEPYRVANYGYT
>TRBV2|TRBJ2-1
ASKRDTYNEQF
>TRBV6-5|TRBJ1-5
ASSFLRGSQPQH
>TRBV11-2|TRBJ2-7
ASSLDFAGLSYEQY
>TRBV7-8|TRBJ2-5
ASSLVRLVGAGEEGTQY
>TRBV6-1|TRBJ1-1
ATGDRGHGNTEAF
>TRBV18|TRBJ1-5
ASSPGTGESRQPQH
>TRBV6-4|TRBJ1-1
ASKGRFMNTEAF
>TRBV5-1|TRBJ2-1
ASSGRDRKDEQF
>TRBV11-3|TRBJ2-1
ASSSQGGPSPNEQF
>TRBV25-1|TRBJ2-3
ASSDPSGGSEYNQY
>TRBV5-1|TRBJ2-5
ASSLRTAEETQY
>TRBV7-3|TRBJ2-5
ASSSGGEETQY
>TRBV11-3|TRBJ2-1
ASSIGQTDEQF
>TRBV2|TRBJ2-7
ASSVSRGREQY
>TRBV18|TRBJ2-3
ASSPQSKDTQY
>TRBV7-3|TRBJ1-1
ASSLMGSTEAF
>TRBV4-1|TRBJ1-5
ASSQGEAGREPQH
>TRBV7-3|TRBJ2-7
ASSLTAASYEQY
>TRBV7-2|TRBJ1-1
ASSLLVQEAF
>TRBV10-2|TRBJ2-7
ASSVSDYEQY
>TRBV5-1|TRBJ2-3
ASSPLVGGPRGGTDTQY
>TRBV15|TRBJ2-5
ATSATQGSIEVGETQY
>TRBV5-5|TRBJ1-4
ASSEDRGSLGEKLF
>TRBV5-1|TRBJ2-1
ASSYPGTPYNEQF
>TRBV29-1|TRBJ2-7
SARTGGDEQY
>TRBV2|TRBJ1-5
ASSTGTRGMLQH
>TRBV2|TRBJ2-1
ASSEYGEQF
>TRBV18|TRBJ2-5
ASSLSETQY
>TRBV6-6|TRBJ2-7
ASSYGDSSEQY
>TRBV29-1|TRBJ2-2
SAATGRSTGELF
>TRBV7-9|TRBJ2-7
ASSPWDRVKQY
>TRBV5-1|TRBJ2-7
ASSPGQNYEQY
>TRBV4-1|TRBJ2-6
ASSLGPNSGANVLT
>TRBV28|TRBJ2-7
ASSFDISYEQY
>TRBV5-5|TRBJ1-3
ASSLEISGNTIY
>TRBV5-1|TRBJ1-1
ASSLAGQLNTEAF
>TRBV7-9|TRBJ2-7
ASSRAGTGLPYEQY
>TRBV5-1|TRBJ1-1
ASSSGQGDTEAF
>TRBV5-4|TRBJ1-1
ASSLVVNTEAF